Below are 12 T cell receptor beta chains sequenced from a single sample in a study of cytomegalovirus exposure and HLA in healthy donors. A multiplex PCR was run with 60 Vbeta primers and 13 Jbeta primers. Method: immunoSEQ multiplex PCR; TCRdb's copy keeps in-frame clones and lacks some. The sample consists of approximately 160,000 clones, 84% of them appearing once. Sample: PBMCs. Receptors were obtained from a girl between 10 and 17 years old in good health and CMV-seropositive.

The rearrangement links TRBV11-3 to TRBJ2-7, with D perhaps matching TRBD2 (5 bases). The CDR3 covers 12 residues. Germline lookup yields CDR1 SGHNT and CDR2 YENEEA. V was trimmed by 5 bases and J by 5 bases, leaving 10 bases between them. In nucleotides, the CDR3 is TGTGCCAGCAGCAAATGGACTGACGAGCAGTACTTC. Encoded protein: CASSKWTDEQYF.

The CDR3 DNA reads TGTGCCAGCAGCCAGGGGTATATGGGCACTGAAGCTTTCTTT. Protein product: CASSQGYMGTEAFF. J is TRBJ1-1 and V is TRBV25-1, with a tentative D call TRBD1 (6 bases). This CDR3 region has 14 residues. V was trimmed by 6 bases and J by 4 bases, leaving 15 bases between them. Germline CDR1 MGHDK, CDR2 SYGVNS.

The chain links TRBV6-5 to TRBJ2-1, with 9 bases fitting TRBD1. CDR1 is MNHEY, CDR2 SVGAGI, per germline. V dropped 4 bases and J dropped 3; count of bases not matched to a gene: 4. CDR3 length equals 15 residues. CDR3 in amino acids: CASSFDRGFYNEQFF. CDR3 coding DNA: TGTGCCAGCAGTTTCGACAGGGGGTTCTACAATGAGCAGTTCTTC.

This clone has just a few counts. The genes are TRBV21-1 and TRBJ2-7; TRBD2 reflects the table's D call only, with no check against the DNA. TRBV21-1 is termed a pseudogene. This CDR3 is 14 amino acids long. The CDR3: CASSKGGGSYEQYF. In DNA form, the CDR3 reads TGTGCCAGCAGCAAAGGTGGCGGGTCCTACGAGCAGTACTTC.

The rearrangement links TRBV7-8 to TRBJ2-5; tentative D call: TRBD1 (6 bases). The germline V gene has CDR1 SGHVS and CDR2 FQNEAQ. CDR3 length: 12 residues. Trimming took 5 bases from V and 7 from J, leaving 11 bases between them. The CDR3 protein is CASSQDSATQYF. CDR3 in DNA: TGTGCCAGCAGCCAGGACAGTGCGACCCAGTACTTC.

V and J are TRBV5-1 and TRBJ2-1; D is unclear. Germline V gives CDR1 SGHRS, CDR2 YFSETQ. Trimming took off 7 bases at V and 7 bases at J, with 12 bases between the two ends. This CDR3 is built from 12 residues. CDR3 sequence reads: CASGDLPNEQFF. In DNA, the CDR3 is TGCGCCAGCGGTGACTTGCCAAATGAGCAGTTCTTC.

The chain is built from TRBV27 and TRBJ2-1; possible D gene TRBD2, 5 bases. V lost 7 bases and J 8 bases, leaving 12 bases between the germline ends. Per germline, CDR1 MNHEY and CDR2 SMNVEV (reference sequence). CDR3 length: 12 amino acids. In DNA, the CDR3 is TGTGCCAGCACTGGCGGGTACGATGAGCAGTTCTTC. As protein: CASTGGYDEQFF.

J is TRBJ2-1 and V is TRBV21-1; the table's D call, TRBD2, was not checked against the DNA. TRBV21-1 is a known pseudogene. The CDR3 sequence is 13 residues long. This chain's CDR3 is CASQKDSRDEQFF. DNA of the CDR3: TGTGCCAGCCAGAAGGATTCCCGGGATGAGCAGTTCTTC.

The CDR3 is CASSGAQGSWDTQYF. The CDR3 bases are TGTGCCAGCAGCGGAGCCCAGGGGAGTTGGGATACGCAGTATTTT. The chain has TRBV27 and TRBJ2-3; possible D gene TRBD1, 6 bases. This CDR3 comprises 15 residues. V shed 6 bases and J shed 6 bases, with 19 bases lying between them. The germline gives CDR1 MNHEY, CDR2 SMNVEV (reference sequence).

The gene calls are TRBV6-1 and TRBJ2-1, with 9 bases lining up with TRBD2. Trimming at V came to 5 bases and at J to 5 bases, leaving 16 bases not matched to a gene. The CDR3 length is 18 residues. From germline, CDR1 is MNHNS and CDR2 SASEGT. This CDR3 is CASSQVVMRGGPNNEQFF. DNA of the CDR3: TGTGCCAGCAGTCAAGTGGTGATGCGGGGGGGCCCGAACAATGAGCAGTTCTTC.

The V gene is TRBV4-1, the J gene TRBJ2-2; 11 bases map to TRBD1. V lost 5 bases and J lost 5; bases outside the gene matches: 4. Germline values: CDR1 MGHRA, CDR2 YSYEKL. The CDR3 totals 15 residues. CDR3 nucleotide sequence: TGCGCCAGCAGCGTCAGGGACAGGGGGACCGGGGAGCTGTTTTTT. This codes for CASSVRDRGTGELFF.

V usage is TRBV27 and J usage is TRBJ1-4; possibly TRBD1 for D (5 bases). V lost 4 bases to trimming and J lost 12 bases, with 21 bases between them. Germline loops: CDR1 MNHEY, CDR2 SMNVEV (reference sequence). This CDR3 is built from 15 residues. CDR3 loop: CASSSYMDTPGQLFF. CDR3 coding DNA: TGTGCCAGCAGTTCATATATGGACACCCCCGGACAACTGTTTTTT.